A selection of T cell receptor beta chains follows, all from one sample in a study of blood T cell repertoires in COVID-19. Sequenced by immunoSEQ multiplex PCR; TCRdb stores in-frame clones only, minus some. The profile shows roughly 59,000 clones, around 85% of them singletons. Specimen: peripheral blood. The receptors derive from a human donor in a cohort sampled during active COVID-19. CDR3s include the opening cysteine and the closing phenylalanine or tryptophan. The D gene is left open where the match is weak. Some rows have no size entry. The others give once, few or many, or a class for an expanded clone.

v_call: TRBV7-9; clone_size: NA; d_call: TRBD2; cdr3_length: 15; j_call: TRBJ2-7; cdr3_nt: TGTGCCAGCAGCGGTAGGACTAGCGGGATAAGCGAGCAGTACTTC; cdr3_aa: CASSGRTSGISEQYF
v_call: TRBV24-1; clone_size: NA; d_call: TRBD2; cdr3_length: 14; j_call: TRBJ2-3; cdr3_nt: TGTGCCACCAGATCGGGACTAGCAGCAGATACGCAGTATTTT; cdr3_aa: CATRSGLAADTQYF
v_call: TRBV5-1; clone_size: NA; d_call: NA; cdr3_length: 14; j_call: TRBJ2-7; cdr3_nt: TGCGCCAGCAGCTTGGCGTTGACATCCTACGAGCAGTACTTC; cdr3_aa: CASSLALTSYEQYF
v_call: TRBV5-4; clone_size: NA; d_call: NA; cdr3_length: 14; j_call: TRBJ2-1; cdr3_nt: TGTGCCAGCAGCTCGATAACTAGGGACAATGAGCAGTTCTTC; cdr3_aa: CASSSITRDNEQFF
v_call: TRBV9; clone_size: NA; d_call: TRBD2; cdr3_length: 18; j_call: TRBJ2-5; cdr3_nt: TGTGCCAGCAGCGTAGGAACTAGCGGGAGCGGGCTCCAAGAGACCCAGTACTTC; cdr3_aa: CASSVGTSGSGLQETQYF
v_call: TRBV7-3; clone_size: NA; d_call: NA; cdr3_length: 15; j_call: TRBJ2-2; cdr3_nt: TGTGCCAGCAGCCCGACTGAGGCTTCCACCGGGGAGCTGTTTTTT; cdr3_aa: CASSPTEASTGELFF
v_call: TRBV6-5; clone_size: NA; d_call: NA; cdr3_length: 14; j_call: TRBJ2-7; cdr3_nt: TGTGCCAGCAGTTACTCCGCCCAGGGGTACGAGCAGTACTTC; cdr3_aa: CASSYSAQGYEQYF
v_call: TRBV4-1; clone_size: many; d_call: NA; cdr3_length: 13; j_call: TRBJ2-1; cdr3_nt: TGCGCCAGCAGCCAAGATTACGGGAATGAGCAGTTCTTC; cdr3_aa: CASSQDYGNEQFF
v_call: TRBV7-9; clone_size: NA; d_call: TRBD1; cdr3_length: 17; j_call: TRBJ1-4; cdr3_nt: TGTGCCAGCAGCTTAGGAACAGGGGGGAAGACTAATGAAAAACTGTTTTTT; cdr3_aa: CASSLGTGGKTNEKLFF
v_call: TRBV19; clone_size: NA; d_call: TRBD2; cdr3_length: 15; j_call: TRBJ2-2; cdr3_nt: TGTGCCAGTGGACTAGCGGGGTTAATTATCGGGGAGCTGTTTTTT; cdr3_aa: CASGLAGLIIGELFF
v_call: TRBV19; clone_size: NA; d_call: TRBD1; cdr3_length: 17; j_call: TRBJ1-1; cdr3_nt: TGTGCCAGTAGTATCCGGGTAGGGACAGGACAGAACACTGAAGCTTTCTTT; cdr3_aa: CASSIRVGTGQNTEAFF
v_call: TRBV2; clone_size: NA; d_call: TRBD1; cdr3_length: 15; j_call: TRBJ2-7; cdr3_nt: TGTGCCAGCAGTTCCGGGCCAGGGGGTTCCTACGAGCAGTACTTC; cdr3_aa: CASSSGPGGSYEQYF
v_call: TRBV27; clone_size: few; d_call: NA; cdr3_length: 11; j_call: TRBJ2-7; cdr3_nt: TGTGCCAGCAGCCCAAGCAACGAGCAGTACTTC; cdr3_aa: CASSPSNEQYF
v_call: TRBV3-1/TRBV3-2; clone_size: few; d_call: NA; cdr3_length: 17; j_call: TRBJ2-7; cdr3_nt: TGTGCCAGCAGCCAAGCGGCGTCCCAGGGGCGCTCCTACGAGCAGTACTTC; cdr3_aa: CASSQAASQGRSYEQYF
v_call: TRBV28; clone_size: NA; d_call: TRBD2; cdr3_length: 15; j_call: TRBJ2-1; cdr3_nt: TGTGCCAGCGGATCCGGGACTAGCGGCTACAATGAGCAGTTCTTC; cdr3_aa: CASGSGTSGYNEQFF
v_call: TRBV27; clone_size: NA; d_call: TRBD2; cdr3_length: 15; j_call: TRBJ2-7; cdr3_nt: TGTGCCAGCAGTTTGTGGACTAGTAATAACAACGAGCAGTACTTC; cdr3_aa: CASSLWTSNNNEQYF
v_call: TRBV19; clone_size: NA; d_call: TRBD1; cdr3_length: 16; j_call: TRBJ1-4; cdr3_nt: TGTGCCAGTAGTGAGGGACAGGCTGCAACTAATGAAAAACTGTTTTTT; cdr3_aa: CASSEGQAATNEKLFF
v_call: TRBV3-1/TRBV3-2; clone_size: NA; d_call: NA; cdr3_length: 15; j_call: TRBJ2-5; cdr3_nt: TGTGCCAGCAGCCTAGGGTCCGGGACTCGACAGACCCAGTACTTC; cdr3_aa: CASSLGSGTRQTQYF
v_call: TRBV5-1; clone_size: NA; d_call: NA; cdr3_length: 15; j_call: TRBJ2-3; cdr3_nt: TGCGCCAGCAGCTTTGCGGGGCGGATTAGTGATACGCAGTATTTT; cdr3_aa: CASSFAGRISDTQYF
v_call: TRBV4-2; clone_size: NA; d_call: NA; cdr3_length: 13; j_call: TRBJ1-2; cdr3_nt: TGTGCCAGCAGCCAAGACAGTGACTATGGCTACACCTTC; cdr3_aa: CASSQDSDYGYTF